Below are 17 T cell receptor beta chains sequenced from a single sample in a study of T cell responses to AZD1222 COVID-19 vaccine. Sequenced by immunoSEQ multiplex PCR; TCRdb stores in-frame clones only, minus some. This sample has about 120,000 clones, with about nine tenths found just once. The source was peripheral blood, collected 28 days after the second AZD1222 dose. Receptor source: an adult who received the AZD1222 COVID-19 vaccine.

The rearrangement uses TRBV5-6 and TRBJ1-1; the D is unclear. The germline gives CDR1 SGHDT, CDR2 YYEEEE. V was clipped by 0 bases and J by 0 bases, with 9 bases between them. The CDR3 is 15 residues long. Written as DNA, the CDR3 is TGTGCCAGCAGCTTGGGCACGTACATGAACACTGAAGCTTTCTTT. Amino acids: CASSLGTYMNTEAFF.

The rearrangement links TRBV5-1 to TRBJ1-6; the D gene is possibly TRBD1 (5 bases). V shed 2 bases and J shed 11 bases, with 14 bases lying between them. The CDR3 totals 14 residues. The germline CDR1 and CDR2 sequences are SGHRS and YFSETQ. CDR3 sequence: CASSFGQGIAPLHF. CDR3 DNA sequence: TGCGCCAGCAGCTTCGGCCAGGGTATTGCACCCCTCCACTTT.

The chain joins TRBV18 to TRBJ1-1; D gene uncertain. The ends were cut back, 4 bases at V and 0 bases at J, with 9 bases in the middle. This CDR3 has 14 amino acids. CDR1 is KGHSH, CDR2 LQKENI, per germline. CDR3 protein: CASSLEYLNTEAFF. The DNA for the CDR3 is TGTGCCAGCTCACTAGAGTACTTGAACACTGAAGCTTTCTTT. The full variable domain, in which reference TRBV18 and TRBJ1-1 provide the parts outside the CDR3, is NAGVMQNPRHLVRRRGQEARLRCSPMKGHSHVYWYRQLPEEGLKFMVYLQKENIIDESGMPKERFSAEFPKEGPSILRIQQVVRGDSAAYFCASSLEYLNTEAFFGQGTRLTVV.

The V and J genes are TRBV7-9 and TRBJ2-7, with TRBD2 matching over 7 bases. The CDR3 consists of 17 residues. Germline-derived CDR1 and CDR2 are SEHNR and FQNEAQ (reference sequence). V was clipped by 1 base and J by 1 base; unmatched bases: 10. This chain's CDR3 is CASSLVGTQRGSYEQYF. The CDR3 DNA is TGTGCCAGCAGCTTAGTAGGTACCCAGCGGGGATCCTACGAGCAGTACTTC. Full variable domain (rest looked up from reference TRBV7-9 and TRBJ2-7): DTGVSQNPRHKITKRGQNVTFRCDPISEHNRLYWYRQTLGQGPEFLTYFQNEAQLEKSRLLSDRFSAERPKGSFSTLEIQRTEQGDSAMYLCASSLVGTQRGSYEQYFGPGTRLTVT.

The J gene is TRBJ1-1, the V gene TRBV4-2; D is undetermined. This CDR3 region has 15 residues. Germline-derived CDR1 and CDR2 are LGHNA and YNFKEQ. Trimming took 9 bases from V and 2 from J, leaving 19 bases between them. CDR3 coding DNA: TGTGCCAGTTCCCCTCGCGAGAGAGCCAACACTGAAGCTTTCTTT. Translated: CASSPRERANTEAFF.

CDR3: CASSLSRQSYNSPLHF. The CDR3 DNA sequence: TGTGCCAGCAGTTTAAGCCGCCAGAGCTATAATTCACCCCTCCACTTT. The chain is built from TRBV27 and TRBJ1-6, with D hard to call. The CDR3 contains 16 residues. Germline V gene sequence: CDR1 MNHEY, CDR2 SMNVEV (reference sequence). Trimming took 2 bases from V and 3 from J, leaving 11 bases between them.

The chain carries TRBV27 and TRBJ1-3; no clear D gene. Germline CDR1 is MNHEY and CDR2 is SMNVEV (reference sequence). Trimming cost V 7 bases and J 2 bases, with 9 bases left between them. This CDR3 contains 13 residues. DNA for the CDR3: TGTGCCAGCATGGCTGGCGCTGGAAACACCATATATTTT. It is translated as CASMAGAGNTIYF.

The CDR3 DNA is TGTGCCAGCAGCCGCAGGGGGTCTGGAAACACCATATATTTT. It translates to CASSRRGSGNTIYF. The genes are TRBV14 and TRBJ1-3, with TRBD1 matching 7 bases. V shed 4 bases and J 1 base; nucleotides not matched to a gene: 1. In germline, CDR1 is SGHDN, CDR2 FVKESK. CDR3 length: 14 amino acids.

V and J are TRBV5-4 and TRBJ1-4, with 7 bases matching TRBD1. This CDR3 is built from 14 residues. Trimming took 4 bases from V and 7 from J; bases not matched to a gene: 7. Germline assignment: CDR1 SGHNT and CDR2 YYREEE (reference sequence). CDR3 nucleotides: TGTGCCAGCAGCAGAGACAGGGCGGCTGAAAAACTGTTTTTT. It yields the protein CASSRDRAAEKLFF.

This sequence joins TRBV4-2 and TRBJ1-1, with D tentatively TRBD1 (5 bases). The CDR3 consists of 14 residues. The V gene lost 4 bases and the J gene lost 1 base, with 10 bases spanning the gap. Per the germline V gene, CDR1 is LGHNA and CDR2 is YNFKEQ. The CDR3 region has the DNA TGTGCCAGCAGCCTTGTCGGGGCGAACACTGAAGCTTTCTTT. Translated: CASSLVGANTEAFF.

The chain combines TRBV5-1 with TRBJ1-2, with D unclear. CDR3 size: 12 residues. V lost 0 bases to trimming and J lost 6 bases, with 6 bases between them. CDR1 SGHRS and CDR2 YFSETQ come from the germline V gene. CDR3 loop: CASSLDLDGYTF. CDR3 nucleotide sequence: TGCGCCAGCAGCTTGGACCTAGATGGCTACACCTTC.

This clone was found once. The rearrangement joins TRBV19 to TRBJ1-1; no definite D call. V was clipped by 1 base and J by 5 bases, with 8 bases between them. Germline CDR1 LNHDA, CDR2 SQIVND (reference sequence). CDR3 length: 13 residues. The CDR3 sequence is CASSIGLGTEAFF. As DNA, the CDR3 is TGTGCCAGTAGTATAGGATTGGGAACTGAAGCTTTCTTT.

This chain uses TRBV11-2 with TRBJ1-2, with a possible D match to TRBD1 (5 bases). This CDR3 is 12 amino acids long. Trimming stripped 0 bases from V and 6 bases from J, with 5 bases between. Per germline, CDR1 SGHAT and CDR2 FQNNGV. The CDR3 loop reads CASSLEGDGYTF. DNA of the CDR3: TGTGCCAGCAGCTTAGAAGGGGATGGCTACACCTTC.

This rearrangement joins TRBV19 to TRBJ1-2; tentative D call: TRBD1 (6 bases). Trimming removed 7 bases at V and 4 bases at J, with 22 bases between. The CDR3 is 16 residues long. Germline CDR1 is LNHDA and CDR2 is SQIVND (reference sequence). In nucleotides, the CDR3 is TGTGCCAGTATTCACACCGCCGGGACACCTCCCTATGGCTACACCTTC. This encodes CASIHTAGTPPYGYTF.

J is TRBJ2-5 and V is TRBV15; the D is unclear. The CDR3 extends over 12 amino acids. V lost 4 bases and J 7 bases, leaving 10 bases between the germline ends. Germline V gives CDR1 LNHNV, CDR2 YYDKDF (reference sequence). CDR3 loop: CATSTVSSTQYF. The CDR3 DNA follows: TGTGCCACCAGCACCGTGTCCTCGACCCAGTACTTC.

This clone was seen only a few times. This chain links TRBV7-3 with TRBJ2-1; TRBD2 aligns across 12 bases. The CDR3 loop spans 18 amino acids. Germline assignment: CDR1 SGHTA and CDR2 FQGTGA. The junction had 10 bases not matched to a gene; V was cut back by 2 bases and J by 5 bases. CDR3 coding DNA: TGTGCCAGCAGCTTATTCCCTCTAGCGGGGGGGAGTAACAATGAGCAGTTCTTC. It is translated as CASSLFPLAGGSNNEQFF.

CDR3 region: CASSSTSGGENEQYF. The CDR3 coding sequence is TGTGCCAGCAGCTCGACTAGCGGGGGGGAGAACGAGCAGTACTTC. J is TRBJ2-7 and V is TRBV11-2, with 14 bases lining up with TRBD2. Trimming at V came to 4 bases and at J to 5 bases, leaving 4 bases not matched to a gene. Germline CDR1 SGHAT, CDR2 FQNNGV. The CDR3 sequence is 15 residues long.